The 13 T cell receptor beta chains reported below all come from one sample, sequenced in a study of early T cells in non-severe SARS-CoV-2 infection. TCRdb independently ran MiXCR on the 5' RACE reads; one entry per CDR3 protein. The table lists about 29,000 distinct CDR3 sequences, more than 4% of them singletons. Sequencing was performed on whole blood. These receptors were collected from an adult who was a healthcare worker with PCR-confirmed SARS-CoV-2 infection or an uninfected control (not recorded which).

This clonotype was seen at least ten times. In DNA, the CDR3 is TGTGCCAGCAGAACCGGGACTAGTGAAACAGATACGCAGTATTTT. It codes for CASRTGTSETDTQYF. The chain links TRBV3-1 to TRBJ2-3; the match to TRBD2 covers 8 bases. The CDR3 runs to 15 residues. The J segment lost 3 bases and the V segment lost 6 bases, leaving 8 bases of the junction unmatched. From germline, CDR1 is LGHDT and CDR2 YNNKEL (reference sequence).

The sample holds a few counts of this clonotype. This sequence joins TRBV7-9 and TRBJ2-1; 9 bases line up with TRBD2. CDR3 length: 15 residues. V dropped 10 bases and J dropped 10; count of bases not matched to a gene: 17. Germline V lookup: CDR1 SEHNR, CDR2 FQNEAQ (reference sequence). CDR3: CATRPASGIRGEQFF. Here the CDR3 DNA reads TGTGCCACTAGGCCGGCTAGCGGGATCCGGGGCGAGCAGTTCTTC.

This clonotype has at least ten counts. The CDR3 region has the DNA TGTGCCAGCACCCAGGGCGGGGTAAGCTCCTACAATGAGCAGTTCTTC. This gives the protein CASTQGGVSSYNEQFF. The V gene is TRBV12-3 or TRBV12-4, the J gene TRBJ2-1; possibly TRBD2 for D (6 bases). The V end lost 7 bases, the J end lost 0 bases, and 16 bases lay between the germline ends. This CDR3 is 16 amino acids long.

Ten or more counts support this clonotype. The chain links TRBV5-1 to TRBJ2-1, with a tentative D call TRBD1 (5 bases). V lost 4 bases, J lost 0 bases, and 11 bases lay in between. CDR1 is SGHRS and CDR2 is YFSETQ in the germline V gene. The CDR3 loop spans 15 amino acids. The CDR3 sequence: CASSVDSSSYNEQFF. The CDR3 nucleotides read TGCGCCAGCAGCGTAGACAGTAGCTCCTACAATGAGCAGTTCTTC.

This sequence joins TRBV7-2 and TRBJ1-3, with D tentatively TRBD1 (5 bases). V lost 5 bases, J lost 8 bases, and 19 bases lay in between. The CDR3 runs 15 residues. CDR1 is SGHTA, CDR2 FQGNSA, per germline. The CDR3 here is CASSPPRGVEYTIYF. The CDR3, as DNA: TGTGCCAGCAGCCCGCCCCGAGGGGTTGAGTACACCATATATTTT.

The sample holds many counts of this clonotype. The chain carries TRBV9 and TRBJ2-3, with unresolved D. V dropped 4 bases and J dropped 4 bases, with 4 bases sitting between them. CDR3 size: 11 residues. Germline loops: CDR1 SGDLS, CDR2 YYNGEE. The CDR3 loop reads CASSRADTQYF. DNA for the CDR3: TGTGCCAGCAGCCGAGCAGATACGCAGTATTTT.

This clonotype has at least ten counts. V is TRBV11-3 and J is TRBJ1-3, with unresolved D. Deletions cut 6 bases from V and 0 bases from J, with 6 bases between. The CDR3 length is 13 residues. Germline CDR1 and CDR2: SGHNT and YENEEA. The CDR3 here is CASRFDSGNTIYF. The DNA for the CDR3 is TGTGCCAGCAGGTTCGACTCTGGAAACACCATATATTTT. The full variable domain, its missing parts supplied by reference TRBV11-3 and TRBJ1-3, is EAGVVQSPRYKIIEKKQPVAFWCNPISGHNTLYWYLQNLGQGPELLIRYENEEAVDDSQLPKDRFSAERLKGVDSTLKIQPAELGDSAVYLCASRFDSGNTIYFGEGSWLTVV.

This clonotype was observed a handful of times. The V gene is TRBV7-7, the J gene TRBJ2-7, with 8 bases aligning to TRBD1. With V trimmed by 1 base and J by 1 base, 0 bases remained unmatched. In germline, CDR1 is SSHAT, CDR2 FNYEAQ (reference sequence). The CDR3 consists of 14 residues. The CDR3 DNA follows: TGTGCCAGCAGCTTAGGGGACAGGTCCTACGAGCAGTACTTC. Protein: CASSLGDRSYEQYF.

In its sample, this clonotype was seen many times. The chain uses TRBV7-6 and TRBJ1-4, with TRBD1 matching 7 bases. Germline-derived CDR1 and CDR2 are SGHVS and FNYEAQ. CDR3 size: 14 residues. V lost 3 bases and J lost 3; bases outside the gene matches: 1. DNA for the CDR3: TGTGCCAGCAGCTTCAGGGGGTCTAATGAAAAACTGTTTTTT. Protein sequence: CASSFRGSNEKLFF.

The rearrangement uses TRBV10-3 and TRBJ2-7; the match to TRBD1 covers 7 bases. Germline trimming cut 4 bases from V and 5 bases from J; bases unmatched to any gene: 2. The CDR3 loop spans 12 amino acids. Germline CDR1 and CDR2: ENHRY and SYGVKD. The chain's CDR3 is CAISGTGDEQYF. CDR3 coding DNA: TGTGCCATCAGTGGTACAGGGGACGAGCAGTACTTC.

This clonotype was recorded many times. V is TRBV5-5 and J is TRBJ1-6; tentative D call: TRBD1 (5 bases). The CDR3 runs to 14 residues. The V gene's germline CDR1 is SGHKS and CDR2 YYEKEE (reference sequence). V shed 3 bases and J shed 8 bases, with 12 bases lying between them. The CDR3 DNA reads as TGTGCCAGCAGCTCGCAGGGTATGGATTCACCCCTCCACTTT. As protein: CASSSQGMDSPLHF.

Points on this clonotype: The junction departs from germline at one end; a sequencing error may be responsible. The chain couples TRBV7-3 to TRBJ2-1; D is unclear. The CDR3 is 13 amino acids. Looked up from germline, CDR1 is SGHTA and CDR2 is FQGTGA. The CDR3 here is CASSNMIGNEQIF. CDR3 coding DNA: TGTGCCAGCAGCAATATGATCGGCAATGAGCAGATCTTC.

V is TRBV9 and J is TRBJ2-3, with TRBD1 as a possible D gene (6 bases). The germline V and J ends were trimmed by 4 bases and 0 bases, with 12 bases remaining between them. Germline-derived CDR1 and CDR2 are SGDLS and YYNGEE. The length of the CDR3 is 15 residues. The CDR3 DNA is TGTGCCAGCAGCCTCCAGGGGATGAGCACAGATACGCAGTATTTT. Residues: CASSLQGMSTDTQYF.